This T cell receptor beta chain is from a study of blood T cell repertoires in COVID-19. This clone was seen more than once but under ten times. Trimming shortened V by 1 base and J by 5 bases, and 9 bases separated the two germline ends. Germline CDR1 and CDR2: SGHTA and FQGNSA. The CDR3 consists of 14 residues. Profiling relied on immunoSEQ multiplex PCR, and the TCRdb table lists in-frame clones only, not all of them. The sample contains approximately 140,000 clones, almost 85% of which appear only once. The chain has TRBV7-2 and TRBJ2-1; weak D call: TRBD1 (5 bases). The sequencing input was peripheral blood. This TCR derives from a human donor with acute or convalescent COVID-19. The donor label of this sample is uncertain. CDR3 in DNA: TGTGCCAGCAGCTTAGTAAGGGGCAACAATGAGCAGTTCTTC. It encodes CASSLVRGNNEQFF. The whole variable domain, filled in from reference TRBV7-2 and TRBJ2-1, reads GAGVSQSPSNKVTEKGKDVELRCDPISGHTALYWYRQSLGQGLEFLIYFQGNSAPDKSGLPSDRFSAERTGGSVSTLTIQRTQQEDSAVYLCASSLVRGNNEQFFGPGTRLTVL.